The subject of this entry is one T cell receptor (beta chain). Its antigen remains unknown. The source of the sample is a study of beta chain features in type 1 diabetes. Study findings and constraints: Whether TCRB rearrangement is influenced by HLA type was left unresolved in this analysis. TCRB repertoires of naive, central memory and Treg cells appeared more similar among patients than among healthy donors. Patients with type 1 diabetes carried fewer insertions and had more deletions at their VDJ junctions.

CD4+ naive, central memory, regulatory and stem cell-like memory cells were sorted via CD45RO/CCR7/CD25/CD127/CD95/CD27. Germline lookup yields CDR1 SGDLS and CDR2 YYNGEE. The CDR3 is made up of 16 amino acids. Trimming removed 0 bases from V and 2 bases from J, with 14 bases in between. All of the isolated RNA was reverse transcribed, so expressed TCRB transcripts were sequenced. Assay used: immunoSEQ multiplex PCR; TCRdb lists only in-frame clones, some missing. The sample consists of 450,000 to 600,000 clones, 30% of them appearing once. This chain links TRBV9 with TRBJ2-5; no clear D gene. Input material: naive CD4+ T cells from blood. The TCR originated in a man between 18 and 29 years old in good health. The CDR3 protein is CASSVDGRHPQETQYF. As DNA, the CDR3 is TGTGCCAGCAGCGTAGACGGCCGGCACCCACAAGAGACCCAGTACTTC.